This paragraph reports one T cell receptor beta chain. It has no known antigen specificity. It has no much larger one-base neighbor in the sample; base qualities were not kept. This sample is drawn from a study of cytomegalovirus exposure and HLA in healthy donors (dated by TCRdb to the late 2010s). In terms of the full investigation: An earlier analysis of about 530 of the donors reported roughly 300 Gb of sequence data and 117 million unique TCR beta sequences obtained from roughly 180 million T cells. An earlier analysis of 587 of the donors used high-throughput TCR beta sequencing to judge whether each TCR beta V gene segment behaved as functional or pseudogenic. Donor age, sex, ethnicity and CMV serostatus were compiled alongside the repertoire data. A later analysis re-analyzed previously published TCR beta repertoires from approximately 670 donors and added high-resolution HLA genotyping to study TCR occurrence patterns. About five DR-DQ haplotypes were treated as single units for association and clustering because of strong linkage in the cohort. The study was designed to test whether signatures of past pathogen exposure could be identified by cataloging public T cell receptors. Typing coverage differed by locus: A, B, C, DRB1 and DQB1 were typed in roughly 620-630 donors, DQA1 in 522, DPA1 in some 570, and DPB1 in 472. In addition to the first cohort of around 670 subjects, a separate validation cohort of 130 or so different subjects was used. An early release covering roughly 640 HLA-typed donors comprised about 300 gigabases of sequencing data and 65 million to 100 million unique TCR sequences. Every repertoire in the discovery cohort had been generated on one and the same sequencing platform. Genome-wide SNP genotypes for about three fifths of the 666 donors were used in a later genetic analysis, which treated that subset as a discovery cohort. Rather than drawing on any new phenotypic data, the later analysis identified candidate immune exposures from TCR beta sequences and the way those sequences occurred across donors. On average, around 240,000 unique TCR beta nucleotide sequences were sequenced per donor among fewer than 500 genotyped donors of the cohort, with 15% to 20% of those sequences being non-productive. The study profiled the T cell repertoires of hundreds of subjects by immunosequencing and related them to cytomegalovirus serostatus. HLA typing covered class I and class II loci at four-digit resolution. High-throughput TCR immunosequencing, statistical association of individual TCRs with disease status, and machine learning were combined to predict cytomegalovirus infection status. Among the roughly 400 genotyped donors, under 90% belonged to the genetic ancestry cluster associated with self-reported Caucasian donors. What the authors observed across the whole study: Correlated functional status among segregating V segments might reflect linkage disequilibrium, but an unknown experimental factor could not be ruled out. Because counts were too low, approximately 15 rarely observed V segments, including chromosome 9 orphons, were excluded from the earlier analysis of about 500 of the donors. According to a later analysis, parvovirus B19, influenza, CMV and Epstein-Barr virus appeared linked to several top co-occurrence clusters. The sequencing pipeline was judged likely to have produced a cluster of highly shared sequence variants as a technical artifact. Cytomegalovirus status was reported to be diagnosed by the classifier with high specificity and sensitivity in both the original and validation cohorts. HLA typing was unavailable for some donors at each locus, so association tests used only the typed subset. According to the authors, the approach could potentially be generalized to other disease states and immunological phenotypes. A later genetic analysis reported fewer N-insertions in productive TCRs among donors in an Asian-associated ancestry cluster than the roughly 700-donor mean. A later analysis found that HLA-associated TCR beta chains were more clonally expanded and had lower generation probabilities than equally common non-associated chains. The only immune exposure information available for the cohort was CMV serostatus. In vitro tests confirmed that three of the cytomegalovirus-associated TCR beta chains recognize cytomegalovirus antigens. A later analysis found that TCR association rates varied across HLA loci, with DRB1 alleles showing the most associated TCRs and HLA-C alleles the fewest. When HLA alleles, especially DR and DQ, strongly co-occurred, attributing TCR associations to individual alleles was difficult. In an earlier analysis of roughly 560 of the donors, most TCR beta V segments were observed in productive rearrangements about 90% or about 30% of the time, broadly matching IMGT annotations. V-gene and J-gene trimming of TCR beta chains was associated with a missense DCLRE1C variant in a later genetic analysis, and the association was replicated in an independent cohort. A later analysis associated 17,000 or so TCR beta sequences with specific HLA alleles at a false discovery rate of 0.05. Most TCR sequences were observed very rarely across donors, whereas some public TCRs were present in many individuals. Sequencing depth was assumed to be roughly uniform across donors in the presence/absence analyses, though that assumption may not hold. A further reported finding was that TCR beta sequences accurately predicted the HLA-A and HLA-B alleles for most subjects in the first cohort. Because the 87-base-pair reads could not distinguish some IMGT-functional V segments, including TRBV6-2 and TRBV6-3, those segments were excluded. A total of around 150 TCR beta chains were listed by the study as associated with cytomegalovirus. According to a later analysis, most CMV-associated TCR beta chains appeared to be HLA-restricted, and the HLA associations seemed to be driven largely by CMV exposure. Only TCR beta chains were sequenced in this cohort, and the absence of alpha or paired-chain data limited detectable features.

For CDR1 and CDR2, the germline V gene (reference sequence) lists PRHDT and FYEKMQ. The CDR3 measures 13 amino acids from cysteine to phenylalanine. Here the CDR3 DNA is all that survives: 39 bases in frame from base 1. V was cut back by 5 bases and J by 5 bases, leaving a gap of 10 bases between them. The cohort comprised more than 550 healthy bone marrow donors. All cohort members were sampled while nominally healthy, although unrecorded immune exposures were likely present. The donor was CMV seronegative and belonged to the group of approximately 320 seronegative cohort members. A peripheral blood sample was collected from each donor, and TCR beta sequencing was performed on peripheral blood mononuclear cells. The Qiagen DNeasy Blood Extraction Kit was used to extract genomic DNA from the blood cell samples. The library was generated by the immunoSEQ multiplex PCR assay. A mixture of 60 forward primers for TCR Vbeta segments and 13 reverse primers for TCR Jbeta segments was used in the multiplex PCR. The CDR3 region of rearranged TCR beta genes was amplified from genomic DNA with a multiplex PCR assay. The amplified TCR beta libraries were sequenced on the Illumina HiSeq System as 87-base-pair reads. On the study's bioinformatics: Across the 670 or so repertoires, a later analysis counted 75 million to 90 million unique TCR beta chains, 9.5 million to 13 million of which were shared by at least two donors. To remove PCR and sequencing errors, raw reads were error-corrected and collapsed into unique sequences using a nearest-neighbor algorithm that merged closely related sequences. Alignment of CDR3 sequences to IMGT reference sequences was used to assign V, D and J gene segments. For a sequence to be retained, at least a six-nucleotide match to both a V gene segment and a J gene segment was required. Rearrangements were called productive when the CDR3 lacked stop codons and stayed in frame with V and J; all others were non-productive. CDR3 was defined according to IMGT convention as the region running from the second conserved V-encoded cysteine to the conserved J-encoded phenylalanine. The earlier analysis of about 500 of the donors excluded sequences that lacked an unambiguous match to a single V gene segment. In an earlier analysis of roughly 600 of the donors, a V segment was called functional when productive rearrangements were above 56.7%, and segregating when the standard deviation between donors exceeded 5%. To diagnose cytomegalovirus status from the catalog of TCR beta chain sequences, a statistical classification framework was built. V and J gene assignment, in a later analysis, came from comparing TCR nucleotide sequences with IMGT/GENE-DB human TR gene sequences. The TCRdist pipeline was used in a later analysis to assign CDR3 sequences and most-parsimonious VDJ recombination scenarios. A later analysis defined each TCR beta chain by its CDR3 amino acid sequence plus V-gene family, and excluded reads lacking a unique V-gene family. A later analysis removed 550 to 650 highly shared, low-generation-probability nucleotide sequences to deal with suspected cross-contamination and a sequencing artifact. A later analysis calculated a clonal expansion index for each public chain from normalized within-repertoire ranks of inferred template counts. In a later analysis, generation probabilities were computed using a VDJ recombination model fitted to out-of-frame rearrangements, and the results were checked against IGoR. In a later analysis, hypergeometric tests were used to score TCR-TCR, TCR-HLA and TCR-CMV co-occurrence, with a repertoire-size bias correction applied to TCR pairs. A later analysis estimated false discovery rates by permuting HLA or CMV assignments 20 times. In a later analysis, co-occurring TCRs were grouped using DBSCAN, with TCRdist sequence similarity added in when clustering inside HLA-allele-positive subsets. Repertoires with fewer than 30,000 or more than 120,000 public chains, plus five repertoires with anomalous nucleotide sharing, were excluded from co-occurrence clustering. Sourced from immuneACCESS, this table was stored by TCRdb with only in-frame sequences that have V and J called. A share of the clones is absent; for the studies checked, an unresolved V gene accounts for under half, and the remainder has no known explanation. D and trimming come from the DNA, and the V and J calls and clone size come from that table. This sample has about 140,000 clones in its table, and 75% to 80% of those were observed once. Around 1.6% of the sample comes from the top ten.

The rearrangement joined TRBV13 to TRBJ2-4; a weak D assignment points to TRBD2 (6 bases agree). Sequencing was carried out using PBMCs. The receptor comes from a female donor in good health and CMV-seronegative. The sequenced DNA is TGTGCCAGCAGCCGAGGGACTGAAAACATTCAGTACTTC. Its product reads: CASSRGTENIQYF. Supplemented by the reference TRBV13 and TRBJ2-4 proteins around the CDR3, the complete variable domain is AAGVIQSPRHLIKEKRETATLKCYPIPRHDTVYWYQQGPGQDPQFLISFYEKMQSDKGSIPDRFSAQQFSDYHSELNMSSLELGDSALYFCASSRGTENIQYFGAGTRLSVL.